Listed below are T cell receptor beta chains from one sample, sequenced in a study of T cells in Graves' hyperthyroidism and ophthalmopathy. A single record per CDR3 protein comes from TCRdb applying MiXCR to the multiplex PCR reads. The sample lists some 690,000 distinct CDR3 sequences, 15% to 20% occurring once. What was sequenced was blood. The receptors originated from a man over 45 with Graves' hyperthyroidism. Both conserved end residues are part of each CDR3. A D gene is named only where the DNA matches it firmly. Rows may omit the clone size; those that give it use once, few, many or a size class.

d_gene: NA
j_gene: TRBJ1-1
v_gene: TRBV2
abundance: many
CDR3aa: CASSDEYRTEAFF
CDR3nt: TGTGCCAGCAGTGATGAATATAGGACTGAAGCTTTCTTT

d_gene: NA
j_gene: TRBJ1-3
v_gene: TRBV28
abundance: many
CDR3aa: CASRNRGPISGNTIYF
CDR3nt: TGTGCCAGCAGGAACCGGGGCCCAATCTCTGGAAACACCATATATTTT

d_gene: TRBD1
j_gene: TRBJ1-3
v_gene: TRBV14
abundance: NA
CDR3aa: CASSLRQGIGTAIYF
CDR3nt: TGTGCCAGCAGCCTACGACAGGGGATCGGAACGGCCATATATTTT

d_gene: TRBD1
j_gene: TRBJ1-5
v_gene: TRBV27
abundance: many
CDR3aa: CASSPFTIRDREFYQPQHF
CDR3nt: TGTGCCAGCAGTCCATTCACTATCCGGGACAGAGAGTTCTATCAGCCCCAGCATTTT

d_gene: NA
j_gene: TRBJ2-7
v_gene: TRBV29-1
abundance: NA
CDR3aa: CSVMQGYEQYF
CDR3nt: TGCAGCGTAATGCAGGGGTACGAGCAGTACTTC

d_gene: NA
j_gene: TRBJ2-4
v_gene: TRBV30
abundance: many
CDR3aa: CAWSVGGPRNKNIQYF
CDR3nt: TGTGCCTGGAGTGTAGGTGGGCCACGGAACAAAAACATTCAGTACTTC

d_gene: NA
j_gene: TRBJ2-1
v_gene: TRBV18
abundance: few
CDR3aa: CASSGYRGEVYNEQFF
CDR3nt: TGTGCCAGCTCCGGGTATAGGGGGGAGGTCTACAATGAGCAGTTCTTC

d_gene: NA
j_gene: TRBJ2-1
v_gene: TRBV7-2
abundance: many
CDR3aa: CASSFHGEQFF
CDR3nt: TGTGCCAGCAGCTTTCACGGTGAGCAGTTCTTC

d_gene: TRBD1
j_gene: TRBJ2-1
v_gene: TRBV12-3/TRBV12-4
abundance: NA
CDR3aa: CASSLAQGQWANEQFF
CDR3nt: TGTGCCAGCAGTTTAGCGCAGGGACAGTGGGCCAATGAGCAGTTCTTC

d_gene: TRBD1
j_gene: TRBJ2-7
v_gene: TRBV11-2
abundance: many
CDR3aa: CASSYSVGTGSPYEQYF
CDR3nt: TGTGCCAGCAGCTATAGTGTAGGGACAGGGAGCCCCTACGAGCAGTACTTC

d_gene: NA
j_gene: TRBJ2-2
v_gene: TRBV27
abundance: few
CDR3aa: CTTLANTGELFF
CDR3nt: TGTACTACACTAGCGAACACCGGGGAGCTGTTTTTT

d_gene: NA
j_gene: TRBJ1-5
v_gene: TRBV18
abundance: NA
CDR3aa: CASSTPAGGNQPQHF
CDR3nt: TGTGCCAGCTCAACCCCTGCAGGGGGCAATCAGCCCCAGCATTTT

d_gene: NA
j_gene: TRBJ2-7
v_gene: TRBV7-2
abundance: few
CDR3aa: CASSLQGGIYEQYF
CDR3nt: TGTGCCAGCAGCTTACAAGGCGGGATTTACGAGCAGTACTTC

d_gene: NA
j_gene: TRBJ2-5
v_gene: TRBV10-3
abundance: many
CDR3aa: CAISENPGLTQETQYF
CDR3nt: TGTGCCATCAGTGAGAACCCTGGATTGACTCAAGAGACCCAGTACTTC

d_gene: NA
j_gene: TRBJ1-1
v_gene: TRBV19
abundance: many
CDR3aa: CASIQGTNTEAFF
CDR3nt: TGTGCCAGTATTCAGGGGACGAACACTGAAGCTTTCTTT

d_gene: NA
j_gene: TRBJ2-1
v_gene: TRBV6-2/TRBV6-3
abundance: many
CDR3aa: CASSYLRAPTPYNEQFF
CDR3nt: TGTGCCAGCAGTTACCTCAGGGCACCAACGCCTTACAATGAGCAGTTCTTC

d_gene: TRBD1
j_gene: TRBJ1-5
v_gene: TRBV7-2
abundance: once
CDR3aa: CASSLGDSQSEPQHF
CDR3nt: TGTGCCAGCAGCTTAGGGGACAGCCAAAGCGAGCCCCAGCATTTT

d_gene: TRBD2
j_gene: TRBJ2-1
v_gene: TRBV28
abundance: NA
CDR3aa: CASLTPGLAASSYNEQFF
CDR3nt: TGTGCCAGCCTCACCCCGGGACTAGCGGCCAGCTCCTACAATGAGCAGTTCTTC

d_gene: TRBD2
j_gene: TRBJ2-1
v_gene: TRBV7-9
abundance: NA
CDR3aa: CASRPTSGSHNEQFF
CDR3nt: TGTGCCAGCAGGCCGACTAGCGGGAGTCACAATGAGCAGTTCTTC

d_gene: NA
j_gene: TRBJ2-5
v_gene: TRBV18
abundance: few
CDR3aa: CASSLTGSMARGGGTQYF
CDR3nt: TGTGCCAGCTCACTGACAGGATCTATGGCCCGTGGTGGGGGGACCCAGTACTTC

d_gene: TRBD1
j_gene: TRBJ1-1
v_gene: TRBV5-1
abundance: few
CDR3aa: CASSYTGGVNTEAFF
CDR3nt: TGCGCCAGCAGCTACACAGGGGGCGTTAACACTGAAGCTTTCTTT

d_gene: NA
j_gene: TRBJ1-2
v_gene: TRBV18
abundance: NA
CDR3aa: CASSPQDTVNSYGYTF
CDR3nt: TGTGCCAGCTCACCACAGGATACTGTAAACTCCTATGGCTACACCTTC

d_gene: NA
j_gene: TRBJ2-3
v_gene: TRBV6-1
abundance: NA
CDR3aa: CASSEGGVPDTQYF
CDR3nt: TGTGCCAGCAGTGAAGGGGGGGTGCCAGATACGCAGTATTTT

d_gene: NA
j_gene: TRBJ2-1
v_gene: TRBV27
abundance: many
CDR3aa: CATGTYRDEQFF
CDR3nt: TGTGCCACCGGGACATACCGCGATGAGCAGTTCTTC

d_gene: TRBD2
j_gene: TRBJ2-2
v_gene: TRBV3-1
abundance: once
CDR3aa: CASSQGLVVGELFF
CDR3nt: TGTGCCAGCAGCCAGGGACTAGTTGTCGGGGAGCTGTTTTTT

d_gene: NA
j_gene: TRBJ2-1
v_gene: TRBV20-1
abundance: NA
CDR3aa: CSARVGESSYNEQFF
CDR3nt: TGCAGTGCTAGGGTCGGGGAAAGCTCCTACAATGAGCAGTTCTTC

d_gene: TRBD2
j_gene: TRBJ2-2
v_gene: TRBV15
abundance: NA
CDR3aa: CATSEGEVNSGSGVTGELFF
CDR3nt: TGTGCCACCAGCGAGGGAGAAGTAAATAGCGGGAGTGGAGTCACCGGGGAGCTGTTTTTT

d_gene: NA
j_gene: TRBJ1-1
v_gene: TRBV6-1
abundance: many
CDR3aa: CASSPKSNTEAFF
CDR3nt: TGTGCCAGCAGTCCCAAGAGTAACACTGAAGCTTTCTTT

d_gene: NA
j_gene: TRBJ1-5
v_gene: TRBV12-3/TRBV12-4
abundance: many
CDR3aa: CASSLGPEPQHF
CDR3nt: TGTGCCAGCAGTTTGGGCCCAGAGCCCCAGCATTTT

d_gene: TRBD1
j_gene: TRBJ1-2
v_gene: TRBV25-1
abundance: many
CDR3aa: CASSAGQGGGYTF
CDR3nt: TGTGCCAGCAGCGCCGGACAGGGTGGCGGCTACACCTTC

d_gene: NA
j_gene: TRBJ1-3
v_gene: TRBV4-2
abundance: NA
CDR3aa: CASSRGHNSGNTIYF
CDR3nt: TGTGCCAGCAGCCGAGGACATAACTCTGGAAACACCATATATTTT

d_gene: TRBD1
j_gene: TRBJ1-4
v_gene: TRBV5-4
abundance: NA
CDR3aa: CASSAKQGADEKLFF
CDR3nt: TGTGCCAGCAGCGCCAAACAGGGGGCTGATGAAAAACTGTTTTTT

d_gene: NA
j_gene: TRBJ1-1
v_gene: TRBV29-1
abundance: many
CDR3aa: CSVSDRMNTEAFF
CDR3nt: TGCAGCGTTTCCGACAGGATGAACACTGAAGCTTTCTTT

d_gene: TRBD2
j_gene: TRBJ2-5
v_gene: TRBV20-1
abundance: few
CDR3aa: CSASAASGRAGETQYF
CDR3nt: TGCAGTGCTAGTGCGGCTAGCGGGAGGGCTGGGGAGACCCAGTACTTC

d_gene: TRBD2
j_gene: TRBJ2-1
v_gene: TRBV3-1
abundance: NA
CDR3aa: CASSTRGLAGSYNEQFF
CDR3nt: TGTGCCAGCAGCACCAGAGGACTAGCGGGGAGCTACAATGAGCAGTTCTTC

d_gene: NA
j_gene: TRBJ2-7
v_gene: TRBV2
abundance: many
CDR3aa: CASRKSGTLLYEQYF
CDR3nt: TGTGCCAGCCGAAAATCAGGGACACTACTCTACGAGCAGTACTTC

d_gene: NA
j_gene: TRBJ2-3
v_gene: TRBV7-9
abundance: many
CDR3aa: CASRSSSTDTQYF
CDR3nt: TGTGCCAGCAGATCGTCTAGCACAGATACGCAGTATTTT

d_gene: TRBD2
j_gene: TRBJ2-7
v_gene: TRBV20-1
abundance: few
CDR3aa: CSASPLAGGSYEQYF
CDR3nt: TGCAGTGCTAGCCCGCTAGCGGGAGGCTCCTACGAGCAGTACTTC

d_gene: NA
j_gene: TRBJ1-3
v_gene: TRBV7-8
abundance: many
CDR3aa: CASSYTVSGNTIYF
CDR3nt: TGTGCCAGCAGCTACACAGTCTCTGGAAACACCATATATTTT

d_gene: NA
j_gene: TRBJ2-7
v_gene: TRBV9
abundance: NA
CDR3aa: CASSVEGVHEQYF
CDR3nt: TGTGCCAGCAGCGTAGAGGGGGTCCACGAGCAGTACTTC

d_gene: NA
j_gene: TRBJ2-7
v_gene: TRBV27
abundance: few
CDR3aa: CASTPSFEQYF
CDR3nt: TGTGCCAGCACCCCCTCATTCGAGCAGTACTTC

d_gene: NA
j_gene: TRBJ2-7
v_gene: TRBV20-1
abundance: many
CDR3aa: CSAPRTEGGFSEQYF
CDR3nt: TGCAGTGCTCCCCGGACAGAAGGGGGGTTCTCCGAGCAGTACTTC

d_gene: NA
j_gene: TRBJ1-2
v_gene: TRBV7-9
abundance: NA
CDR3aa: CASSPSGAVTYGYTF
CDR3nt: TGTGCCAGCAGCCCAAGTGGTGCGGTAACCTATGGCTACACCTTC

d_gene: NA
j_gene: TRBJ1-5
v_gene: TRBV6-2/TRBV6-3
abundance: many
CDR3aa: CASSTTQGLNQPQHF
CDR3nt: TGTGCCAGCAGTACTACACAGGGACTGAATCAGCCCCAGCATTTT

d_gene: NA
j_gene: TRBJ1-2
v_gene: TRBV20-1
abundance: NA
CDR3aa: CSARDSREVDGYTF
CDR3nt: TGCAGTGCTAGAGACAGCAGGGAGGTGGATGGCTACACCTTC

d_gene: TRBD2
j_gene: TRBJ2-7
v_gene: TRBV28
abundance: few
CDR3aa: CASSPLGGRAEEQYF
CDR3nt: TGTGCCAGCAGTCCCCTTGGAGGGAGGGCCGAAGAGCAGTACTTC

d_gene: NA
j_gene: TRBJ2-7
v_gene: TRBV6-5
abundance: few
CDR3aa: CASSYSSGAYEQYF
CDR3nt: TGTGCCAGCAGTTACTCGTCGGGAGCCTACGAGCAGTACTTC

d_gene: NA
j_gene: TRBJ2-2
v_gene: TRBV29-1
abundance: many
CDR3aa: CSSYRETGELFF
CDR3nt: TGCAGCTCTTACAGGGAAACCGGGGAGCTGTTTTTT

d_gene: NA
j_gene: TRBJ2-3
v_gene: TRBV6-1
abundance: NA
CDR3aa: CASRYAKDTQYF
CDR3nt: TGTGCCAGCAGATATGCCAAAGATACGCAGTATTTT

d_gene: NA
j_gene: TRBJ1-5
v_gene: TRBV7-2
abundance: NA
CDR3aa: CASSSGLSNQPQHF
CDR3nt: TGTGCCAGCAGCTCGGGACTGAGCAATCAGCCCCAGCATTTT

d_gene: NA
j_gene: TRBJ1-4
v_gene: TRBV19
abundance: many
CDR3aa: CASGRTTNEKLFF
CDR3nt: TGTGCCAGCGGACGGACAACTAATGAAAAACTGTTTTTT

d_gene: TRBD1
j_gene: TRBJ1-1
v_gene: TRBV2
abundance: many
CDR3aa: CASRLSTGAAEGGTEAFF
CDR3nt: TGTGCCAGCAGATTGAGCACAGGGGCCGCAGAAGGCGGCACTGAAGCTTTCTTT

d_gene: TRBD1
j_gene: TRBJ1-1
v_gene: TRBV18
abundance: many
CDR3aa: CASSPGQGNTEAFF
CDR3nt: TGTGCCAGCAGCCCGGGACAGGGGAACACTGAAGCTTTCTTT

d_gene: TRBD2
j_gene: TRBJ2-7
v_gene: TRBV6-2/TRBV6-3
abundance: few
CDR3aa: CASRKIAGAPYEQYF
CDR3nt: TGTGCCAGCAGAAAAATAGCGGGAGCCCCCTACGAGCAGTACTTC